Below, 10 T cell receptor beta chains from the same sample are listed, as sequenced in a study of blood T cell repertoires in COVID-19. Assay used: immunoSEQ multiplex PCR; TCRdb lists only in-frame clones, some missing. Seen here are 210,000 or so clones, around 89% observed once, and the top ten hold about 5%. Sequencing was carried out using peripheral blood. These receptors came from a woman aged 35 to 49 with acute or convalescent COVID-19.

V usage is TRBV18 and J usage is TRBJ2-7; D unclear. The CDR3 is 14 amino acids. The germline V gene has CDR1 KGHSH and CDR2 LQKENI. V lost 1 base, J lost 3 bases, and 10 bases lay in between. The CDR3 sequence is CASSPQERSYEQYV. The CDR3 bases are TGTGCCAGCTCACCACAAGAGAGGAGCTACGAGCAGTACGTC.

The chain is built from TRBV10-3 and TRBJ1-4; D perhaps matches TRBD1 (6 bases). The germline gives CDR1 ENHRY, CDR2 SYGVKD. V lost 8 bases and J 8 bases, leaving 15 bases between the germline ends. The length of the CDR3 is 13 residues. The CDR3 DNA reads as TGTGCCATCGGGGGCCAGGGGATCGAAAAACTGTTTTTT. Translation: CAIGGQGIEKLFF.

J is TRBJ1-3 and V is TRBV6-5; D is ambiguous. The CDR3 is 13 residues long. V shed 0 bases and J shed 8 bases, with 8 bases lying between them. The V gene's germline CDR1 is MNHEY and CDR2 SVGAGI. The CDR3 DNA is TGTGCCAGCAGTTACTCACACCGGGACACCATATATTTT. Amino acid sequence: CASSYSHRDTIYF.

The genes are TRBV4-1 and TRBJ1-5, with D possibly being TRBD1 (6 bases). From germline, CDR1 is MGHRA and CDR2 YSYEKL. V was clipped by 0 bases and J by 5 bases, with 11 bases between them. The CDR3 is made up of 15 amino acids. The CDR3 loop is CASSQDGTLYQPQHF. The CDR3 nucleotides are TGCGCCAGCAGCCAAGACGGGACACTCTATCAGCCCCAGCATTTT.

J is TRBJ2-5 and V is TRBV27, with D possibly TRBD2 on 7 matching bases. V dropped 6 bases and J dropped 4 bases, with 21 bases sitting between them. This CDR3 contains 16 residues. CDR1 is MNHEY and CDR2 is SMNVEV in the germline V gene (reference sequence). CDR3: CASRITRLGGRETQYF. Written as DNA, the CDR3 is TGTGCCAGCAGGATCACCCGTTTGGGGGGGCGAGAGACCCAGTACTTC.

This sequence joins TRBV6-5 and TRBJ1-5, with 8 bases that match TRBD1. Germline V gene lookup returns CDR1 MNHEY and CDR2 SVGAGI. The CDR3 is made up of 15 amino acids. Trimming cost V 4 bases and J 6 bases; bases outside gene matches: 8. The CDR3 loop is CASSSAAGGSQPQHF. CDR3 in DNA: TGTGCCAGCAGTTCCGCTGCAGGGGGCAGTCAGCCCCAGCATTTT.

The chain uses TRBV19 and TRBJ1-1; 8 nucleotides match TRBD1. This CDR3 has 14 residues. Trimming at V came to 4 bases and at J to 6 bases, leaving 7 bases not matched to a gene. Germline CDR1 and CDR2: LNHDA and SQIVND (reference sequence). The CDR3 loop is CASSTRSDRAEAFF. The CDR3 DNA reads as TGTGCCAGTAGTACCCGCTCGGACAGGGCTGAAGCTTTCTTT.

The rearrangement uses TRBV29-1 and TRBJ1-2; tentative D call: TRBD1 (6 bases). The CDR3 has 12 amino acids. Germline CDR1 SQVTM, CDR2 ANQGSEA. Trimming shortened V by 7 bases and J by 8 bases, and 17 bases separated the two germline ends. The DNA for the CDR3 is TGCAGCGGATCGACAGGCGGCGGAGGCTACACCTTC. This codes for CSGSTGGGGYTF. The whole variable domain, remainder taken from reference TRBV29-1 and TRBJ1-2, is SAVISQKPSRDICQRGTSLTIQCQVDSQVTMMFWYRQQPGQSLTLIATANQGSEATYESGFVIDKFPISRPNLTFSTLTVSNMSPEDSSIYLCSGSTGGGGYTFGSGTRLTVV.

The chain carries TRBV12-5 and TRBJ2-5; TRBD1 agrees at 11 bases. The germline V gene encodes CDR1 LGHNT and CDR2 FRNRAP. The ends lost 6 bases at V and 3 bases at J; junction bases unmatched: 9. This CDR3 is built from 16 residues. CDR3 bases: TGTGCTAGTGGCGGCCGGACAGGGGGCATGAAAGAGACCCAGTACTTC. Its protein is CASGGRTGGMKETQYF.

This chain joins TRBV9 and TRBJ2-3; 11 bases are shared with TRBD1. The CDR3 has 15 residues. Germline CDR1 and CDR2: SGDLS and YYNGEE. Germline trimming cut 2 bases from V and 6 bases from J; bases unmatched to any gene: 5. The CDR3 DNA reads TGTGCCAGCAGCGTTAGGACAGGGGGCTTGGATACGCAGTATTTT. Protein product: CASSVRTGGLDTQYF.